This T cell receptor beta chain was sequenced in a study of blood T cell repertoires in COVID-19. The wider study: The study drew acute and convalescent COVID-19 samples from the United States, Italy and Spain. Sources were T cells, B-cell-depleted T cells, or PBMCs; the material itself was cDNA or gDNA.

Methods used by the authors: From reference gene primer amplification, estimates of nucleated cell counts were derived. Using immunoSEQ multiplex PCR, the repertoire was profiled, and TCRdb retains in-frame clones only, with some absent. V and J calls and clone size come straight from that table; D and trimming were deduced from the DNA. The table lists 85,000 to 90,000 clones, 85% to 90% of them singletons, with 5% to 5.5% in the top ten. CDR3 length: 14 residues. V dropped 8 bases and J dropped 9 bases, with 20 bases sitting between them. CDR1 and CDR2 from the germline V gene are LNHDA and SQIVND (reference sequence). This clone was recorded once.

This chain links TRBV19 with TRBJ2-1, with D possibly being TRBD1 (6 bases). The receptor was derived from a woman at least 80 years old with active COVID-19. The sequenced sample consisted of peripheral blood. The CDR3 reads CASELLKLRGEQFF. CDR3 nucleotide sequence: TGTGCCAGTGAACTCCTGAAACTCAGGGGTGAGCAGTTCTTC. Complete variable domain (other parts from reference TRBV19 and TRBJ2-1): DGGITQSPKYLFRKEGQNVTLSCEQNLNHDAMYWYRQDPGQGLRLIYYSQIVNDFQKGDIAEGYSVSREKKESFPLTVTSAQKNPTAFYLCASELLKLRGEQFFGPGTRLTVL.